These 8 T cell receptor beta chains came from one sample sequenced in a study of cytomegalovirus exposure and HLA in healthy donors. The table came from immunoSEQ multiplex PCR; TCRdb's copy has only in-frame clones and leaves some out. In the table there are about 330,000 clones, more than 80% of which are singletons. The specimen sequenced was PBMCs. The receptors derive from a woman under 30 in good health and CMV-seronegative.

The V gene is TRBV4-3, the J gene TRBJ1-1; no definite D call. Germline lookup yields CDR1 LGHNA and CDR2 YSLEER. Trimming stripped 0 bases from V and 3 bases from J, with 5 bases between. CDR3 length equals 13 residues. The chain's CDR3 is CASSQDLYTEAFF. CDR3 nucleotide sequence: TGCGCCAGCAGCCAAGACCTATACACTGAAGCTTTCTTT.

This clone was counted once. The rearrangement joins TRBV6-6 to TRBJ1-3, with TRBD1 identical over 7 bases. This CDR3 has 16 residues. In germline, CDR1 is MNHNY, CDR2 SVGAGI (reference sequence). V was pared by 5 bases and J by 0 bases, with 7 bases of the junction left unmatched. The CDR3 DNA reads TGTGCCAGCAGTGCCGGACAGGCCCTCTCTGGAAACACCATATATTTT. Amino acids: CASSAGQALSGNTIYF.

The rearrangement joins TRBV7-2 to TRBJ2-3, with a tentative D call TRBD2 (6 bases). Per the germline V gene, CDR1 is SGHTA and CDR2 is FQGNSA. The length of the CDR3 is 12 residues. V lost 2 bases to trimming and J lost 15 bases, with 15 bases between them. The CDR3 loop is CASSLYGTGEYF. Here the CDR3 DNA reads TGTGCCAGCAGCTTATATGGGACTGGGGAATATTTT.

The CDR3 nucleotides are TGTGCCAGCAGTCTTTTGGGACTAGCTTACAATGAGCAGTTCTTC. Residues: CASSLLGLAYNEQFF. This chain uses TRBV9 with TRBJ2-1, with TRBD2 identical over 9 bases. V was pared by 5 bases and J by 4 bases, with 7 bases of the junction left unmatched. The CDR3 has 15 amino acids. Per the germline V gene, CDR1 is SGDLS and CDR2 is YYNGEE.

This chain joins TRBV10-3 and TRBJ1-5, with a weak D call TRBD1 (5 bases). The ends were cut back, 10 bases at V and 4 bases at J, with 17 bases in the middle. Germline-derived CDR1 and CDR2 are ENHRY and SYGVKD. CDR3 length: 14 residues. The CDR3 nucleotides read TGTGCCAGCCAACAGGATCCCGGGAATCAGCCCCAGCATTTT. Amino acids: CASQQDPGNQPQHF.

A single count supports this clone. The rearrangement joins TRBV18 to TRBJ2-3; 9 bases align to TRBD1. Trimming removed 4 bases from V and 4 bases from J; junction bases left unmatched: 6. The CDR3 contains 15 residues. Per the germline V gene, CDR1 is KGHSH and CDR2 is LQKENI. The CDR3 sequence: CASSRRDREADTQYF. The CDR3 nucleotides read TGTGCCAGCTCACGACGGGACAGGGAGGCAGATACGCAGTATTTT.

This chain uses TRBV5-1 with TRBJ1-1, with 8 bases fitting TRBD1. The V segment lost 0 bases and the J segment 3 bases; nucleotides outside the gene matches: 4. The CDR3 loop spans 15 amino acids. CDR1 and CDR2 from the germline V gene are SGHRS and YFSETQ. In nucleotides, the CDR3 is TGCGCCAGCAGCTTGGTACAGGGGGGTTACACTGAAGCTTTCTTT. Protein: CASSLVQGGYTEAFF.

The CDR3 nucleotides are TGTGCCAGCACTTCCGACGCCAGGTCTTATGGCTACACCTTC. Translating it yields CASTSDARSYGYTF. This sequence joins TRBV5-4 and TRBJ1-2, with unresolved D. V was clipped by 6 bases and J by 5 bases, with 17 bases between them. CDR1 is SGHNT and CDR2 is YYREEE in the germline V gene (reference sequence). The CDR3 consists of 14 residues.